The 17 T cell receptor beta chains below were found in one sample sequenced in a study of T cell repertoires in cytomegalovirus infection. Via MiXCR, TCRdb re-called the reads, giving one row per CDR3 protein. The table has 510,000 or so distinct CDR3 sequences, roughly 29% seen once. Material for sequencing was PBMCs. These receptors were collected from a human donor in good health (CMV status not recorded). Some clones in this sample may be carry-over from other donors' samples.

The chain combines TRBV5-5 with TRBJ2-5; 13 bases map to TRBD2. Germline V gene data show CDR1 as SGHKS and CDR2 as YYEKEE (reference sequence). V lost 2 bases and J lost 0; bases outside the gene matches: 4. This CDR3 comprises 17 residues. The CDR3 DNA is TGTGCCAGCAGCTTAGGACTAGCGGGAGCTTACCAAGAGACCCAGTACTTC. This encodes CASSLGLAGAYQETQYF.

Many counts were recorded for this clonotype. The rearrangement links TRBV7-6 to TRBJ2-1, with TRBD2 matching 7 bases. The CDR3 loop spans 17 amino acids. With V trimmed by 2 bases and J by 0 bases, 7 bases remained unmatched. Germline-derived CDR1 and CDR2 are SGHVS and FNYEAQ. The CDR3 DNA is TGTGCCAGCAGCTTATCGGGCGGGAGCCTCTCCTACAATGAGCAGTTCTTC. It is translated as CASSLSGGSLSYNEQFF.

Many counts were recorded for this clonotype. The chain is built from TRBV14 and TRBJ2-3; D not resolved. This CDR3 has 13 residues. The germline V gene has CDR1 SGHDN and CDR2 FVKESK. Trimming shortened V by 4 bases and J by 6 bases, and 11 bases separated the two germline ends. CDR3 nucleotide sequence: TGTGCCAGCAGCCCTGGAATCCGGGATACGCAGTATTTT. Its protein is CASSPGIRDTQYF.

The chain employs TRBV30 and TRBJ2-1, with 8 nucleotides matching TRBD2. This CDR3 region has 19 residues. Germline V gene sequence: CDR1 GTSNPN, CDR2 SVGIG (reference sequence). Trimming removed 5 bases from V and 0 bases from J; junction bases left unmatched: 18. The CDR3 region is CAWGGGLAPAGGSYNEQFF. The CDR3 DNA reads as TGTGCCTGGGGGGGTGGACTAGCACCCGCCGGGGGCTCCTACAATGAGCAGTTCTTC.

This clonotype has ten or more counts. J is TRBJ1-1 and V is TRBV6-1; D might be TRBD1 (5 bases). From germline, CDR1 is MNHNS and CDR2 SASEGT. This CDR3 has 16 amino acids. Trimming left V 0 bases short and J 5 bases short, with 16 bases between. This CDR3 is CASSEALWIRGTEAFF. DNA of the CDR3: TGTGCCAGCAGTGAAGCGCTATGGATCCGGGGGACTGAAGCTTTCTTT.

The V gene is TRBV6-2 or TRBV6-3, the J gene TRBJ1-1; 7 nucleotides match TRBD1. The germline V gene has CDR1 MNHEY and CDR2 SVGEGT. V lost 2 bases to trimming and J lost 0 bases; unmatched junction nucleotides: 9. This CDR3 is 17 amino acids long. The CDR3 sequence is CASSYPERGLMNTEAFF. CDR3 nucleotides: TGTGCCAGCAGTTACCCGGAGAGGGGGCTAATGAACACTGAAGCTTTCTTT.

This clonotype has more than one count but fewer than ten. The chain has TRBV6-2 or TRBV6-3 and TRBJ2-1, with 8 bases that match TRBD2. Trimming at V came to 6 bases and at J to 9 bases, leaving 4 bases not matched to a gene. CDR3 length: 12 amino acids. Germline V gene sequence: CDR1 MNHEY, CDR2 SVGEGT. The DNA for the CDR3 is TGTGCCAGCAGCTCGGGGGGGCCTGAGCAGTTCTTC. Its protein is CASSSGGPEQFF.

J is TRBJ2-7 and V is TRBV6-2 or TRBV6-3; 7 bases are shared with TRBD1. CDR3 length equals 16 residues. V shed 6 bases and J 5 bases; nucleotides not matched to a gene: 16. Germline V gene sequence: CDR1 MNHEY, CDR2 SVGEGT. The CDR3 nucleotides read TGTGCCAGCAGCCTCGCCCCTTCGACAGGGCGGAACGAGCAGTACTTC. This gives the protein CASSLAPSTGRNEQYF.

In this sample, this clonotype turned up a few times. V gene TRBV12-3 or TRBV12-4 combines with J gene TRBJ2-2; 10 positions agree with TRBD2. Germline trimming cut 1 base from V and 3 bases from J; bases unmatched to any gene: 2. The CDR3 has 16 residues. The CDR3 loop reads CASSLEAGGDTGELFF. CDR3 nucleotide sequence: TGTGCCAGCAGTTTAGAAGCGGGAGGGGACACCGGGGAGCTGTTTTTT.

This sequence joins TRBV6-6 and TRBJ1-5; perhaps TRBD1 as D (5 bases). Germline CDR1 MNHNY, CDR2 SVGAGI (reference sequence). The CDR3 is made up of 16 amino acids. Trimming removed 4 bases from V and 0 bases from J, with 13 bases in between. CDR3 loop: CASSSSRDVSNQPQHF. CDR3 DNA sequence: TGTGCCAGCAGTTCGTCCCGGGACGTTAGCAATCAGCCCCAGCATTTT.

This chain links TRBV3-1 with TRBJ1-6; D is uncertain. This CDR3 comprises 17 residues. The germline gives CDR1 LGHDT, CDR2 YNNKEL (reference sequence). V lost 0 bases and J lost 10, with 19 bases in between. The CDR3 reads CASSQDPGFVARSPLHF. The CDR3 DNA sequence: TGTGCCAGCAGCCAAGATCCGGGTTTCGTCGCCAGGTCACCCCTCCACTTT.

This chain links TRBV7-9 with TRBJ2-1, with D tentatively TRBD1 or TRBD2 (6 bases each). CDR1 and CDR2 (germline): SEHNR, FQNEAQ (reference sequence). V was clipped by 4 bases and J by 6 bases, with 13 bases between them. The CDR3 contains 14 residues. CDR3 loop: CASSSGASTNEQFF. The CDR3 region has the DNA TGTGCCAGCAGCTCGGGGGCTAGCACCAATGAGCAGTTCTTC.

This chain joins TRBV28 and TRBJ2-7; a weak D match, TRBD1 (5 bases). Germline values: CDR1 MDHEN, CDR2 SYDVKM. The CDR3 consists of 13 residues. Trimming pared 6 bases from V and 7 bases from J, leaving 16 bases between. CDR3 coding DNA: TGTGCCAGCAGGCCCTACAGGAGCTGGGAGCAGTACTTC. The encoded protein is CASRPYRSWEQYF. The full variable domain, completed using reference TRBV28 and TRBJ2-7, is DVKVTQSSRYLVKRTGEKVFLECVQDMDHENMFWYRQDPGLGLRLIYFSYDVKMKEKGDIPEGYSVSREKKERFSLILESASTNQTSMYLCASRPYRSWEQYFGPGTRLTVT.

This clonotype was picked up a small number of times. This sequence joins TRBV27 and TRBJ2-6; 7 nucleotides line up with TRBD2. Looked up from germline, CDR1 is MNHEY and CDR2 is SMNVEV (reference sequence). The CDR3 runs to 15 residues. The trim removed 1 base at V and 4 bases at J, leaving 1 base unmatched. CDR3 region: CASSLWGGGANVLTF. CDR3 DNA: TGTGCCAGCAGTTTATGGGGGGGGGGGGCCAACGTCCTGACTTTC.

V usage is TRBV7-9 and J usage is TRBJ2-1; D is unresolved. V was clipped by 2 bases and J by 9 bases, with 8 bases between them. This CDR3 is 12 amino acids long. Per germline, CDR1 SEHNR and CDR2 FQNEAQ (reference sequence). CDR3 in DNA: TGTGCCAGCAGCTTAAGTTTTAGTGAGCAGTTCTTC. Its protein is CASSLSFSEQFF.

Notes on this clonotype: Possible read error: a much larger clone is one base away. V gene TRBV7-8 combines with J gene TRBJ2-1, with 7 bases matching TRBD1. J gave up 3 bases and V 8 bases, and 7 bases lay outside the gene matches. The length of the CDR3 is 14 residues. The germline V gene has CDR1 SGHVS and CDR2 FQNEAQ. The CDR3 sequence: CASGPGQVYNEQFF. In nucleotides, the CDR3 is TGTGCCAGCGGCCCCGGACAGGTCTACAATGAGCAGTTCTTC.

This clonotype was seen only a few times. In DNA, the CDR3 is TGTGCCAGCAGTGGCCCTGTCAGGGGTTCGGGCGGAAACACCATATATTTT. Protein product: CASSGPVRGSGGNTIYF. The chain links TRBV6-1 to TRBJ1-3; possibly TRBD1 for D (6 bases). Per germline, CDR1 MNHNS and CDR2 SASEGT. Deletions cut 4 bases from V and 4 bases from J, with 20 bases between. This CDR3 is 17 amino acids long.